This entry lists 25 T cell receptor beta chains sequenced from one sample in a study of cytomegalovirus exposure and HLA in healthy donors (dated 2017 in TCRdb). The library came from the immunoSEQ multiplex PCR assay. A mixture of 60 forward primers for TCR Vbeta segments and 13 reverse primers for TCR Jbeta segments was used in the multiplex PCR. TCRdb holds this immuneACCESS table with in-frame rearrangements only. Some clones are missing; in checked studies, unresolved V genes explain under half, and the rest has no known cause. The sample profile shows 100,000 to 150,000 clones; less than 85% of them were found once. About 9.2% of the sample is taken by the ten largest. Sequencing used PBMCs. These receptors were taken from a man in his thirties or forties in good health and CMV-seropositive.

This clone was detected only once. The chain employs TRBV18 and TRBJ2-3, with 9 bases that match TRBD2. Germline CDR1 and CDR2: KGHSH and LQKENI. Trimming at V came to 3 bases and at J to 1 base, leaving 11 bases not matched to a gene. This CDR3 is 18 amino acids long. The CDR3 coding sequence is TGTGCCAGCTCACCCACGTGGGGACTAGCTGCTGGCACAGATACGCAGTATTTT. This sequence encodes CASSPTWGLAAGTDTQYF. The complete variable domain, with remaining parts taken from reference TRBV18 and TRBJ2-3, reads NAGVMQNPRHLVRRRGQEARLRCSPMKGHSHVYWYRQLPEEGLKFMVYLQKENIIDESGMPKERFSAEFPKEGPSILRIQQVVRGDSAAYFCASSPTWGLAAGTDTQYFGPGTRLTVL.

The rearrangement joins TRBV6-1 to TRBJ2-7; 9 bases agree with TRBD1. Germline V lookup: CDR1 MNHNS, CDR2 SASEGT. This CDR3 comprises 15 residues. The ends lost 1 base at V and 2 bases at J; junction bases unmatched: 3. CDR3 loop: CASSEGGTGTYEQYF. The CDR3 nucleotides read TGTGCCAGCAGTGAAGGGGGGACAGGGACCTACGAGCAGTACTTC.

On this clone: The junction differs from germline at one of its ends, possibly a read error. The chain recombines TRBV9 with TRBJ2-4; D perhaps matches TRBD2 (5 bases). Germline loops: CDR1 SGDLS, CDR2 YYNGEE. CDR3 length: 17 amino acids. CDR3 nucleotide sequence: TGTGCCAGCAGCCCTCGGACTGGGGTTATAGCCAAAAACAGTCAGTACTTC. Its translation: CASSPRTGVIAKNSQYF.

The chain is built from TRBV19 and TRBJ1-5; the match to TRBD1 covers 9 bases. Germline CDR1 LNHDA, CDR2 SQIVND (reference sequence). This CDR3 has 17 residues. J lost 0 bases, V lost 9 bases, and 12 bases had no gene match. In nucleotides, the CDR3 is TGTGCCAGCAAGGGACAGGGTAATACCAATAGCAATCAGCCCCAGCATTTT. The encoded protein is CASKGQGNTNSNQPQHF. The full variable domain, with the rest looked up from reference TRBV19 and TRBJ1-5, is DGGITQSPKYLFRKEGQNVTLSCEQNLNHDAMYWYRQDPGQGLRLIYYSQIVNDFQKGDIAEGYSVSREKKESFPLTVTSAQKNPTAFYLCASKGQGNTNSNQPQHFGDGTRLSIL.

CDR3 in amino acids: CASSSTLGKSGNTIYF. The CDR3 coding sequence is TGTGCCAGCAGCTCTACCTTGGGCAAGTCTGGAAACACCATATATTTT. The chain has TRBV11-2 and TRBJ1-3; no clear D. CDR3 length: 16 amino acids. V lost 4 bases and J 1 base, leaving 14 bases between the germline ends. CDR1 is SGHAT and CDR2 is FQNNGV in the germline V gene.

J is TRBJ2-2 and V is TRBV5-1; perhaps TRBD1 as D (5 bases). Germline V CDR1 and CDR2: SGHRS, YFSETQ. With 0 bases removed from V and 4 bases from J, the gap between germline ends came to 16 bases. CDR3 length: 17 residues. CDR3 amino acids: CASSLEQKGAFTGELFF. The CDR3 bases are TGCGCCAGCAGCTTGGAGCAGAAAGGGGCCTTCACCGGGGAGCTGTTTTTT.

The sample holds a few counts of this clone. The genes are TRBV7-9 and TRBJ2-7; D call uncertain. The germline CDR1 and CDR2 sequences are SEHNR and FQNEAQ (reference sequence). CDR3 size: 11 residues. The V gene lost 0 bases and the J gene lost 5 bases, with 2 bases spanning the gap. In DNA form, the CDR3 reads TGTGCCAGCAGCTTAGCTAACGAGCAGTACTTC. Translating gives CASSLANEQYF. The full variable domain, with the rest looked up from reference TRBV7-9 and TRBJ2-7, is DTGVSQNPRHKITKRGQNVTFRCDPISEHNRLYWYRQTLGQGPEFLTYFQNEAQLEKSRLLSDRFSAERPKGSFSTLEIQRTEQGDSAMYLCASSLANEQYFGPGTRLTVT.

The rearrangement uses TRBV5-1 and TRBJ1-3; D gene ambiguous. Trimming shortened V by 4 bases and J by 0 bases, and 14 bases separated the two germline ends. Germline assignment: CDR1 SGHRS and CDR2 YFSETQ. The CDR3 is made up of 16 amino acids. In DNA, the CDR3 is TGCGCCAGCAGCCCAGGAAACACCAACTCTGGAAACACCATATATTTT. Amino acids: CASSPGNTNSGNTIYF.

The rearrangement links TRBV4-2 to TRBJ1-4; a possible D gene is TRBD1 (5 bases). Germline V gene data show CDR1 as LGHNA and CDR2 as YNFKEQ. V dropped 4 bases and J dropped 6 bases, with 12 bases sitting between them. The CDR3 has 14 amino acids. CDR3 protein: CASSRLGGYEKLFF. The CDR3 DNA reads as TGTGCCAGCAGCCGATTGGGGGGATATGAAAAACTGTTTTTT.

The V gene is TRBV19, the J gene TRBJ1-1, with no clear D. CDR3 length equals 11 residues. CDR1 LNHDA and CDR2 SQIVND come from the germline V gene (reference sequence). The V and J ends lost 3 bases and 10 bases respectively, with 9 bases between them. The DNA for the CDR3 is TGTGCCAGTAGTATGAGCAGAGGAGCTTTCTTT. This sequence encodes CASSMSRGAFF.

On this clone itself: Distinct nucleotide sequences in the sample also encode this CDR3. The V call is TRBV10-3, the J call TRBJ1-1, with D perhaps TRBD1 (6 bases). CDR1 and CDR2 (germline): ENHRY, SYGVKD. This CDR3 is built from 13 residues. Between the trimmed V and J ends, which lost 5 bases and 1 base, there was a span of 8 bases. In DNA form, the CDR3 reads TGTGCCATCAGTCCGGGACAGAACACTGAAGCTTTCTTT. This gives the protein CAISPGQNTEAFF.

The chain has TRBV27 and TRBJ1-4; D may be TRBD1 (5 bases). The CDR3 loop spans 13 amino acids. V lost 7 bases and J 4 bases, leaving 10 bases between the germline ends. Germline assignment: CDR1 MNHEY and CDR2 SMNVEV (reference sequence). CDR3 protein: CASTTGYNEKLFF. The CDR3 DNA sequence: TGTGCCAGCACCACAGGTTATAATGAAAAACTGTTTTTT.

V gene TRBV6-6 combines with J gene TRBJ2-6; possible D gene TRBD1, 5 bases. The CDR3 is 16 residues long. V was pared by 2 bases and J by 0 bases, with 8 bases between. From germline, CDR1 is MNHNY and CDR2 SVGAGI (reference sequence). CDR3 residues: CASSYDSYSGANVLTF. The DNA of the CDR3 is TGTGCCAGCAGTTACGACAGCTACTCTGGGGCCAACGTCCTGACTTTC.

The gene calls are TRBV6-6 and TRBJ2-2, with TRBD1 as a possible D gene (6 bases). The CDR3 length is 16 residues. Trimming pared 7 bases from V and 2 bases from J, leaving 17 bases between. Germline V lookup: CDR1 MNHNY, CDR2 SVGAGI (reference sequence). In DNA form, the CDR3 reads TGTGCCAGCAAAGGTCAGACAGGCTTAAACACCGGGGAGCTGTTTTTT. This codes for CASKGQTGLNTGELFF.

V gene TRBV5-1 combines with J gene TRBJ2-1, with D tentatively TRBD1 (6 bases). Trimming left V 4 bases short and J 0 bases short, with 11 bases between. The CDR3 runs to 15 residues. CDR1 is SGHRS and CDR2 is YFSETQ in the germline V gene. In nucleotides, the CDR3 is TGCGCCAGCAGCCAGACAGGAAGCTCCTACAATGAGCAGTTCTTC. Residues: CASSQTGSSYNEQFF.

The rearrangement uses TRBV2 and TRBJ1-2, with D possibly being TRBD1 (6 bases). The CDR3 consists of 16 residues. V gave up 7 bases and J gave up 4 bases, with 22 bases separating them. Germline CDR1 SNHLY, CDR2 FYNNEI. The CDR3 loop is CASTLSPQGFPYGYTF. The CDR3 DNA sequence: TGTGCCAGCACCCTAAGTCCACAGGGCTTTCCCTATGGCTACACCTTC.

The chain has TRBV28 and TRBJ1-4, with D perhaps TRBD1 (6 bases). The germline V gene encodes CDR1 MDHEN and CDR2 SYDVKM. This CDR3 is 16 amino acids long. Trimming stripped 8 bases from V and 8 bases from J, with 24 bases between. The CDR3 bases are TGTGCCAGCCGTTCCGACCCGGGACACAAAGTAGAAAAACTGTTTTTT. It is translated as CASRSDPGHKVEKLFF.

The chain couples TRBV19 to TRBJ1-5; 9 bases agree with TRBD1. V lost 5 bases, J lost 0 bases, and 5 bases stayed unmatched. The CDR3 spans 16 residues. Germline CDR1 reads LNHDA; CDR2 reads SQIVND (reference sequence). CDR3 protein: CASSPGTGYSNQPQHF. In DNA, the CDR3 is TGTGCCAGTAGTCCCGGGACAGGGTATAGCAATCAGCCCCAGCATTTT.

In this sample, this clone turned up a few times. This chain uses TRBV30 with TRBJ2-1; perhaps TRBD2 as D (6 bases). The CDR3 spans 16 residues. Germline V gives CDR1 GTSNPN, CDR2 SVGIG (reference sequence). V was pared by 0 bases and J by 5 bases, with 17 bases between. For the CDR3, the DNA is TGTGCCTGGAGTGTTAAGGGTCTAGCGTCCCACAATGAGCAGTTCTTC. This sequence encodes CAWSVKGLASHNEQFF. Full variable domain (missing parts from reference TRBV30 and TRBJ2-1): SQTIHQWPATLVQPVGSPLSLECTVEGTSNPNLYWYRQAAGRGLQLLFYSVGIGQISSEVPQNLSASRPQDRQFILSSKKLLLSDSGFYLCAWSVKGLASHNEQFFGPGTRLTVL.

The CDR3 is CAIWAGPSGNYGYTF. CDR3 DNA: TGTGCCATCTGGGCGGGACCAAGTGGTAACTATGGCTACACCTTC. This chain links TRBV10-3 with TRBJ1-2, with a weak D call TRBD1 (5 bases). The CDR3 is 15 residues long. From germline, CDR1 is ENHRY and CDR2 SYGVKD. V was shortened by 8 bases and J by 1 base, with 17 bases between the two germline ends.

The chain combines TRBV11-3 with TRBJ2-7; 9 nucleotides match TRBD1. Germline loops: CDR1 SGHNT, CDR2 YENEEA. V lost 4 bases, J lost 6 bases, and 13 bases stayed unmatched. This CDR3 contains 16 residues. CDR3 nucleotide sequence: TGTGCCAGCAGCTCCAACCGGGACAGGGATTTGGGCGAGCAGTACTTC. Its translation is CASSSNRDRDLGEQYF.

V gene TRBV5-1 combines with J gene TRBJ2-5; 7 positions agree with TRBD1. CDR3 size: 12 residues. The ends lost 5 bases at V and 5 bases at J; junction bases unmatched: 3. Germline V gives CDR1 SGHRS, CDR2 YFSETQ. The CDR3 reads CASRTGEETQYF. Written as DNA, the CDR3 is TGCGCCAGCAGAACAGGGGAGGAGACCCAGTACTTC.

The chain links TRBV4-1 to TRBJ2-7; D perhaps matches TRBD2 (6 bases). Germline CDR1 and CDR2: MGHRA and YSYEKL. V dropped 0 bases and J dropped 2 bases, with 11 bases sitting between them. This CDR3 region has 15 residues. CDR3 protein: CASSQENGTPYEQYF. CDR3 sequence (DNA): TGCGCCAGCAGCCAAGAAAACGGGACTCCCTACGAGCAGTACTTC.

This clone was picked up one time. V usage is TRBV30 and J usage is TRBJ2-7; 8 nucleotides line up with TRBD2. This CDR3 contains 19 residues. Germline V gives CDR1 GTSNPN, CDR2 SVGIG (reference sequence). V shed 1 base and J 2 bases; nucleotides not matched to a gene: 19. DNA for the CDR3: TGTGCCTGGAGTGCCCTCCTTCCTACTTGGGCGGGGGGCACCTACGAGCAGTACTTC. Translation: CAWSALLPTWAGGTYEQYF.

The chain carries TRBV5-8 and TRBJ1-1; D remains unclear. V was pared by 0 bases and J by 11 bases, with 14 bases between. There are 13 residues in the CDR3. In germline, CDR1 is SGHTS, CDR2 YDEGEE. For the CDR3, the DNA is TGTGCCAGCAGCTTGGGTGGCGGTCTTCATGCTTTCTTT. Amino acids: CASSLGGGLHAFF.